This T cell receptor beta chain is from a study of T cell changes during pregnancy in multiple sclerosis. This CDR3 is 13 amino acids long. With 8 bases removed from V and 1 base from J, the gap between germline ends came to 12 bases. Germline CDR1 and CDR2: SGDLS and YYNGEE. Generated by immunoSEQ multiplex PCR, the TCRdb table keeps only in-frame clones and is missing some. This sample has 45,000 to 65,000 clones, with around 92% found just once. This sequence was found in a female donor with multiple sclerosis, enrolled in a pregnancy study. Sequencing was performed on CD4+ T cells from peripheral blood mononuclear cells, taken after pregnancy. The chain links TRBV9 to TRBJ1-1; D not resolved. CDR3 amino acids: CASRLGENTEAFF. The DNA for the CDR3 is TGTGCCAGTCGGCTCGGAGAGAACACTGAAGCTTTCTTT.